The source of this T cell receptor (beta chain) is a study of blood T cells in healthy people across ages. In the study overall: Template-switching capture recovered about one barcoded beta molecule per two T cells. Notes on the study in general: Diversity of TCR beta correlated strongly with naive T cell percentage.

PCR was performed a second time for about 7 to 11 cycles using a sample-barcoded 5' primer and a J-beta primer mix. From the 5' RACE reads, TCRdb called clonotypes with MiXCR, one entry per CDR3 protein. The sample has fewer than 750,000 distinct CDR3 sequences, around 50% seen once. Notes on this clonotype: What it binds is unknown.

Russia was home to the donors, healthy Caucasian individuals aged roughly 6 to 90. Per-sample yields of isolated PBMCs were at least 7 million. Trimming took 0 bases from V and 4 from J, leaving 13 bases between them. The CDR3 contains 15 residues. From germline, CDR1 is DFQATT and CDR2 SNEGSKA (reference sequence). Specimen: blood. The chain is built from TRBV20-1 and TRBJ1-5, with no clear D. The origin of this receptor is an older man in good health. The DNA for the CDR3 is TGCAGTGCTAGAGATATGAGGGTTGGTAATCAGCCCCAGCATTTT. Its protein product is CSARDMRVGNQPQHF.